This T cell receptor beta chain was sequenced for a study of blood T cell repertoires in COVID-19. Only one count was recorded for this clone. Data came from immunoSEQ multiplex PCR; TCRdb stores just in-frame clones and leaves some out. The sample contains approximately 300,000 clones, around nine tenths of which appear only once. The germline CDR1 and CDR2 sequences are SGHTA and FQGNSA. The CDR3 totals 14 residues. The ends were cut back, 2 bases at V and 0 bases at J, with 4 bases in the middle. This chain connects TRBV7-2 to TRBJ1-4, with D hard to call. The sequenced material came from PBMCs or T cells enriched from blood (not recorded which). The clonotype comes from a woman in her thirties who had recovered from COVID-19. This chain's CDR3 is CASSLHATNEKLFF. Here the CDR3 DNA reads TGTGCCAGCAGCTTACATGCAACTAATGAAAAACTGTTTTTT. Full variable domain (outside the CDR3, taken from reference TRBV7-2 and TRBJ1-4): GAGVSQSPSNKVTEKGKDVELRCDPISGHTALYWYRQSLGQGLEFLIYFQGNSAPDKSGLPSDRFSAERTGGSVSTLTIQRTQQEDSAVYLCASSLHATNEKLFFGSGTQLSVL.